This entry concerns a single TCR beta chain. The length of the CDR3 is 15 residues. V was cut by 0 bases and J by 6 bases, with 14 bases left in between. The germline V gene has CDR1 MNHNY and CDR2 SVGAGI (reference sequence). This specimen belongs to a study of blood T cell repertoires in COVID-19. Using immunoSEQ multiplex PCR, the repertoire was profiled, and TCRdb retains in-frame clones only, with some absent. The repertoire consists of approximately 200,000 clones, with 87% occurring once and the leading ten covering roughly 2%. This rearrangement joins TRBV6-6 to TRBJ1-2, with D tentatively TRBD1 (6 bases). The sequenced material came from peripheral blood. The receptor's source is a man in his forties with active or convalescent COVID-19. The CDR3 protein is CASSYSKGGGDGYTF. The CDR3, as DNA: TGTGCCAGCAGTTACTCGAAGGGGGGGGGTGATGGCTACACCTTC.